The 28 T cell receptor beta chains in this list originate from one sample, sequenced in a study of chronic HIV infection and antiretroviral therapy. TCRdb itself ran the 5' RACE reads through MiXCR, one entry per CDR3 protein. This sample yields 45,000 to 60,000 distinct CDR3 sequences, of which approximately 20% are seen a single time; approximately 3% belongs to the top ten. Sequencing input: peripheral blood. Receptors were obtained from an adult who had HIV and had not received antiretroviral therapy, or was an uninfected healthy control (not recorded which).

The CDR3 spells CASSGGLAASYEQYF. Written as DNA, the CDR3 is TGTGCCAGCAGTGGGGGACTAGCGGCCTCCTACGAGCAGTACTTC. The J gene is TRBJ2-7, the V gene TRBV25-1, with 11 bases lining up with TRBD2. The V gene's germline CDR1 is MGHDK and CDR2 SYGVNS. CDR3 length: 15 amino acids. V lost 4 bases, J lost 0 bases, and 2 bases stayed unmatched.

This clonotype has only a few counts. This rearrangement joins TRBV27 to TRBJ2-1; 9 bases line up with TRBD2. J lost 4 bases, V lost 3 bases, and 7 bases had no gene match. Germline V gene sequence: CDR1 MNHEY, CDR2 SMNVEV (reference sequence). The CDR3 contains 16 residues. CDR3: CASSFLSGRSYNEQFF. In nucleotides, the CDR3 is TGTGCCAGCAGTTTCTTGAGCGGGAGGTCTTACAATGAGCAGTTCTTC.

The chain employs TRBV29-1 and TRBJ1-2, with D unclear. This CDR3 is built from 9 residues. Germline CDR1 reads SQVTM; CDR2 reads ANQGSEA. Trimming removed 8 bases at V and 7 bases at J, with 8 bases between. The DNA for the CDR3 is TGCAGCTTTTCCCGTGGCTACACCTTC. This gives the protein CSFSRGYTF. Combining the CDR3 with reference TRBV29-1 and TRBJ1-2 gives the whole variable domain SAVISQKPSRDICQRGTSLTIQCQVDSQVTMMFWYRQQPGQSLTLIATANQGSEATYESGFVIDKFPISRPNLTFSTLTVSNMSPEDSSIYLCSFSRGYTFGSGTRLTVV.

This clonotype was observed a handful of times. This chain connects TRBV28 to TRBJ1-1; unclear D gene. V was cut by 5 bases and J by 4 bases, with 14 bases left in between. The germline CDR1 and CDR2 sequences are MDHEN and SYDVKM. The CDR3 consists of 14 residues. CDR3 sequence: CASSLARLATEAFF. The CDR3 DNA reads TGTGCCAGCAGTCTTGCCCGATTGGCCACTGAAGCTTTCTTT.

V usage is TRBV6-5 and J usage is TRBJ2-7; the D is unclear. The CDR3 has 14 amino acids. CDR1 and CDR2 from the germline V gene are MNHEY and SVGAGI. V was trimmed by 5 bases and J by 4 bases, leaving 15 bases between them. CDR3 loop: CASSPPALSYEQYF. The CDR3 bases are TGTGCCAGCAGTCCGCCGGCGCTCTCGTACGAGCAGTACTTC.

This clonotype turned up a few times. The V gene is TRBV5-1, the J gene TRBJ1-1, with TRBD1 as a possible D gene (6 bases). The CDR3 loop spans 14 amino acids. Trimming left V 2 bases short and J 2 bases short, with 10 bases between. The germline V gene has CDR1 SGHRS and CDR2 YFSETQ. DNA of the CDR3: TGCGCCAGCAGCTTAAGACAGGCAAACACTGAAGCTTTCTTT. This gives the protein CASSLRQANTEAFF.

This clonotype was picked up a small number of times. The chain carries TRBV28 and TRBJ2-5; a possible D gene is TRBD2 (6 bases). Germline values: CDR1 MDHEN, CDR2 SYDVKM. The length of the CDR3 is 15 residues. V was trimmed by 5 bases and J by 4 bases, leaving 17 bases between them. The CDR3 loop reads CASSRGLPRSETQYF. In DNA, the CDR3 is TGTGCCAGCAGTCGGGGACTTCCCAGGTCAGAGACCCAGTACTTC.

This clonotype has just a few counts. CDR3 protein: CASSLAVVGTEAFF. Written as DNA, the CDR3 is TGCGCCAGCAGCTTGGCAGTCGTGGGTACTGAAGCTTTCTTT. V usage is TRBV5-1 and J usage is TRBJ1-1; no reliable D call. The CDR3 consists of 14 residues. Germline V gene data show CDR1 as SGHRS and CDR2 as YFSETQ. V was clipped by 0 bases and J by 5 bases, with 11 bases between them.

This clonotype was observed a few times. The chain employs TRBV5-1 and TRBJ2-1; 9 bases are a match to TRBD2. V trimming: 4 bases; J trimming: 15 bases; junction bases outside the gene matches: 17. The germline CDR1 and CDR2 sequences are SGHRS and YFSETQ. This CDR3 has 15 residues. CDR3 residues: CASSPNSGSPKKWFF. The CDR3, as DNA: TGCGCCAGCAGCCCTAATAGCGGGAGCCCCAAGAAATGGTTCTTC. The variable domain in full, with the rest retrieved from reference TRBV5-1 and TRBJ2-1, is KAGVTQTPRYLIKTRGQQVTLSCSPISGHRSVSWYQQTPGQGLQFLFEYFSETQRNKGNFPGRFSGRQFSNSRSEMNVSTLELGDSALYLCASSPNSGSPKKWFFGPGTRLTVL.

The chain links TRBV28 to TRBJ2-1; D gene ambiguous. Germline CDR1 reads MDHEN; CDR2 reads SYDVKM. The ends were cut back, 5 bases at V and 3 bases at J, with 14 bases in the middle. CDR3 length: 15 residues. The CDR3 here is CASSPRTSFYNEQFF. For the CDR3, the DNA is TGTGCCAGCAGTCCCCGGACCAGCTTCTACAATGAGCAGTTCTTC.

This clonotype was recorded a few times. This chain joins TRBV6-6 and TRBJ2-7; tentatively, D is TRBD1 or TRBD2 (5 bases each). Germline-derived CDR1 and CDR2 are MNHNY and SVGAGI (reference sequence). The CDR3 has 15 residues. V gave up 1 base and J gave up 0 bases, with 10 bases separating them. CDR3 sequence (DNA): TGTGCCAGCAGTTACTGGTCGGGGCTCTCCTACGAGCAGTACTTC. It translates to CASSYWSGLSYEQYF.

The J gene is TRBJ2-1, the V gene TRBV11-1; no firm D call. Per the germline V gene, CDR1 is SGHAT and CDR2 is FQDESV (reference sequence). The CDR3 sequence is 14 residues long. Trimming shortened V by 7 bases and J by 0 bases, and 10 bases separated the two germline ends. CDR3 sequence reads: CASTTLSSYNEQFF. The CDR3 DNA reads TGTGCCAGCACTACTTTGAGCTCCTACAATGAGCAGTTCTTC.

The chain's CDR3 is CASRQGRGPDEQYF. The CDR3 DNA sequence: TGTGCCAGCAGACAAGGAAGGGGGCCCGACGAGCAGTACTTC. The chain links TRBV2 to TRBJ2-7, with TRBD1 identical over 7 bases. CDR1 and CDR2 (germline): SNHLY, FYNNEI. This CDR3 is 14 amino acids long. V shed 6 bases, J shed 5 bases, and the junction held 10 bases outside the gene matches.

This clonotype has more than one count but fewer than ten. CDR3 DNA: TGCAGTGCTTCCGGCGACGGGAACAATCAGCCCCAGCATTTT. Protein sequence: CSASGDGNNQPQHF. The chain links TRBV20-1 to TRBJ1-5, with D uncertain. The CDR3 totals 14 residues. The V and J ends lost 5 bases and 3 bases respectively, with 14 bases between them. Germline V CDR1 and CDR2: DFQATT, SNEGSKA (reference sequence).

The J gene is TRBJ2-7, the V gene TRBV29-1; 7 bases fit TRBD1. This CDR3 spans 15 amino acids. V lost 1 base, J lost 5 bases, and 11 bases stayed unmatched. Germline CDR1 reads SQVTM; CDR2 reads ANQGSEA. Here the CDR3 reads CSVEGSGQGVDEQYF. CDR3 bases: TGCAGCGTTGAAGGGTCGGGCCAGGGGGTGGACGAGCAGTACTTC.

The J gene is TRBJ1-3, the V gene TRBV18; TRBD1 is a possible D gene (6 bases). The CDR3 extends over 21 amino acids. Germline V CDR1 and CDR2: KGHSH, LQKENI. V was shortened by 4 bases and J by 0 bases, with 28 bases between the two germline ends. The CDR3 DNA sequence: TGTGCCAGCTCACACGAGGACGGATGGGCCAGGGGCCAGACCTCTGGAAACACCATATATTTT. Residues: CASSHEDGWARGQTSGNTIYF.

This clonotype was seen a few times. The V gene is TRBV7-3, the J gene TRBJ2-5; 13 nucleotides agree with TRBD2. With 5 bases clipped from V and 2 bases from J, the junction kept 5 bases outside the gene matches. CDR1 is SGHTA, CDR2 FQGTGA, per germline. The CDR3 has 16 residues. The CDR3 sequence: CASSPGTSGVQETQYF. In DNA form, the CDR3 reads TGTGCCAGCAGCCCGGGGACTAGCGGGGTACAAGAGACCCAGTACTTC.

A remark on this clonotype: One junction end does not reproduce the germline sequence, and a read error may be involved. The chain recombines TRBV4-2 with TRBJ2-7, with 14 bases that match TRBD2. Germline V gene lookup returns CDR1 LGHNA and CDR2 YNFKEQ. The CDR3 is made up of 13 amino acids. The chain's CDR3 is CASSQEEGTSGRF. In nucleotides, the CDR3 is TGTGCCAGCAGCCAAGAAGAAGGGACTAGCGGGAGATTC.

There are a few counts of this clonotype. The CDR3 DNA reads as TGTGCCAGCAGTTTCCGCGGAGACAAAAACATTCAGTACTTC. Amino acids: CASSFRGDKNIQYF. V is TRBV27 and J is TRBJ2-4, with D uncertain. Germline-derived CDR1 and CDR2 are MNHEY and SMNVEV (reference sequence). This CDR3 spans 14 amino acids. Trimming pared 3 bases from V and 3 bases from J, leaving 9 bases between.

The chain links TRBV27 to TRBJ1-2; perhaps TRBD1 as D (6 bases). The CDR3 contains 14 residues. V lost 6 bases, J lost 8 bases, and 19 bases lay in between. In germline, CDR1 is MNHEY, CDR2 SMNVEV (reference sequence). The CDR3 protein is CASRGDGTGRGYTF. The CDR3 DNA sequence: TGTGCCAGCAGGGGGGACGGTACAGGGAGGGGCTACACCTTC.

The V gene is TRBV5-1, the J gene TRBJ2-3; no clear D. Trimming took off 0 bases at V and 1 base at J, with 6 bases between the two ends. The CDR3 consists of 14 residues. CDR1 is SGHRS, CDR2 YFSETQ, per germline. The CDR3: CASSLGSGTDTQYF. Written as DNA, the CDR3 is TGCGCCAGCAGCTTGGGAAGCGGCACAGATACGCAGTATTTT.

Notes on this clonotype: Germline is not matched at one junction end, which may reflect a read error. The chain carries TRBV6-2 or TRBV6-3 and TRBJ1-1; no clear D gene. CDR3 length: 14 amino acids. Germline assignment: CDR1 MNHEY and CDR2 SVGEGT. The CDR3: CASSYTDSNTVAFF. CDR3 coding DNA: TGTGCCAGCAGTTATACAGACTCGAACACTGTAGCTTTCTTT.

This clonotype was found a few times. The rearrangement joins TRBV11-2 to TRBJ2-1; D remains unclear. The V end lost 5 bases, the J end lost 7 bases, and 15 bases lay between the germline ends. Germline loops: CDR1 SGHAT, CDR2 FQNNGV. The CDR3 extends over 14 amino acids. For the CDR3, the DNA is TGTGCCAGCAGCCTACTACGCCCCGGTAATGAGCAGTTCTTC. Translation: CASSLLRPGNEQFF.

This sequence joins TRBV11-2 and TRBJ2-1; TRBD2 matches at 10 bases. The ends lost 6 bases at V and 4 bases at J; junction bases unmatched: 6. Germline lookup yields CDR1 SGHAT and CDR2 FQNNGV. The CDR3 is made up of 15 amino acids. DNA of the CDR3: TGTGCCAGCAGGTCCGGGACTAGCGCATACAATGAGCAGTTCTTC. It specifies CASRSGTSAYNEQFF. The full variable domain, rest sourced from reference TRBV11-2 and TRBJ2-1, is EAGVAQSPRYKIIEKRQSVAFWCNPISGHATLYWYQQILGQGPKLLIQFQNNGVVDDSQLPKDRFSAERLKGVDSTLKIQPAKLEDSAVYLCASRSGTSAYNEQFFGPGTRLTVL.

The CDR3 region is CASSFPRQGFNIQYF. In nucleotides, the CDR3 is TGTGCCAGCAGTTTTCCGAGACAGGGGTTTAACATTCAGTACTTC. V is TRBV28 and J is TRBJ2-4; 8 bases fit TRBD1. Germline CDR1 is MDHEN and CDR2 is SYDVKM. The V and J ends lost 3 bases and 7 bases, in that order; junction bases with no gene match: 8. The CDR3 extends over 15 amino acids.

The genes are TRBV7-8 and TRBJ2-5; D not resolved. This CDR3 is built from 12 residues. V shed 3 bases and J shed 4 bases, with 6 bases lying between them. Germline V lookup: CDR1 SGHVS, CDR2 FQNEAQ. CDR3 sequence (DNA): TGTGCCAGCAGCTTCAGCCGAGAGACCCAGTACTTC. It yields the protein CASSFSRETQYF. The whole variable domain, remainder taken from reference TRBV7-8 and TRBJ2-5, is GAGVSQSPRYKVAKRGQDVALRCDPISGHVSLFWYQQALGQGPEFLTYFQNEAQLDKSGLPSDRFFAERPEGSVSTLKIQRTQQEDSAVYLCASSFSRETQYFGPGTRLLVL.

This clonotype has just a few counts. The V gene is TRBV28, the J gene TRBJ2-7; maybe TRBD1 (5 bases). The CDR3 length is 17 residues. Looked up from germline, CDR1 is MDHEN and CDR2 is SYDVKM. V was shortened by 7 bases and J by 4 bases, with 26 bases between the two germline ends. The CDR3 protein is CASNVSPLSQRGYEQYF. The CDR3, as DNA: TGTGCCAGCAACGTATCCCCACTATCTCAAAGGGGTTACGAGCAGTACTTC.

This clonotype was picked up a small number of times. V is TRBV4-1 and J is TRBJ2-1; D possibly corresponds to TRBD2 (5 bases). Germline CDR1 MGHRA, CDR2 YSYEKL. This CDR3 spans 16 amino acids. V gave up 3 bases and J gave up 3 bases, with 15 bases separating them. The CDR3 is CASSQDRRCIYNEQFF. In DNA, the CDR3 is TGCGCCAGCAGCCAGGATCGGAGGTGTATCTACAATGAGCAGTTCTTC.